A selection of T cell receptor beta chains follows, all from one sample in a study of blood T cell repertoires in COVID-19. Sequencing used immunoSEQ multiplex PCR; TCRdb keeps in-frame clones, though not all of them. There are around 53,000 clones in the sample; 90% occur only once, and 3% to 3.5% lies in the top ten. Source material: peripheral blood. The source of these receptors is a human donor in a cohort sampled during active COVID-19. CDR3s include the opening cysteine and the closing phenylalanine or tryptophan.

>TRBJ1-4|TRBV18
CASSPGRGGLGEKLFF
>TRBJ2-7|TRBV4-2
CASSPTGKSYEQYF
>TRBJ1-5|TRBV7-8
CASSGSGARAGENQPQHF
>TRBJ2-1|TRBV7-2
CASSSTGSGINEQFF
>TRBJ1-3|TRBV4-1
CASSQGDNISGNTIYF
>TRBJ2-6|TRBV5-1
CASSLEGQLTANVLTF
>TRBJ2-5|TRBV2
CASSRDSQETQYF
>TRBJ2-2|TRBV4-3
CASSDLAGRAGELFF
>TRBJ1-1|TRBV2
CASTPMNTEAFF
>TRBJ2-2|TRBV7-9
CASSLMTDSRVRAGELFF
>TRBJ2-2|TRBV7-9
CASYISTNTGELFF
>TRBJ1-1|TRBV19
CASSSVFAEAFF
>TRBJ2-3|TRBV5-1
CASSLETGEDTQYF
>TRBJ2-7|TRBV28
CASTTTRPYEQYF
>TRBJ1-5|TRBV19
CASSIVGDIVGQPQHF
>TRBJ1-1|TRBV18
CASSRLTGNTEAFF
>TRBJ1-1|TRBV19
CASSIPRTAKNTEAFF
>TRBJ2-1|TRBV30
CAWSVRRGHEQFF
>TRBJ1-2|TRBV29-1
CSVRGHGYTF
>TRBJ2-3|TRBV7-9
CASTLAGTVRDTQYF
>TRBJ1-5|TRBV7-8
CASSQGQSNQPQHF
>TRBJ1-2|TRBV28
CASSSPGTGLSVYGYTF
>TRBJ2-1|TRBV5-1
CASSLGAYEQFF
>TRBJ1-5|TRBV30
CAWSSQARGPQHF
>TRBJ1-4|TRBV6-5
CASSYGLREKLFF
>TRBJ2-5|TRBV28
CASSSREQETQYF
>TRBJ1-2|TRBV10-3
CAISWTRQGDRGYTF
>TRBJ2-2|TRBV5-1
CASSWRTSGSSGTGELFF
>TRBJ1-2|TRBV28
CASSLPRGAGYTF
>TRBJ2-2|TRBV28
CASSHPFRLAGDEVSGELFF
>TRBJ1-2|TRBV5-6
CASSLERSYGYTF
>TRBJ2-5|TRBV30
CACSGGAETQYF
>TRBJ2-3|TRBV19
CASRGADTQYF
>TRBJ1-6|TRBV19
CASSSQGGDSPLHF
>TRBJ2-3|TRBV7-9
CASSLVTSGRYYTDTQYF
>TRBJ1-2|TRBV7-8
CASSLGRGTNYGYTF
>TRBJ2-2|TRBV11-2
CASSRDFNTGELFF
>TRBJ2-1|TRBV7-9
CASSLEVAPGTVEQFF
>TRBJ1-2|TRBV3-1/TRBV3-2
CASSRAAGLSSGYTF
>TRBJ2-1|TRBV27
CASSTTTSGNADEQFF
>TRBJ1-6|TRBV7-9
CASSLRQGDSPLHF
>TRBJ1-3|TRBV5-4
CASRPDRGDTIYF
>TRBJ1-1|TRBV9
CASSPTGGTEAFF
>TRBJ1-6|TRBV6-5
CASTLTGGEDSPLHF
>TRBJ2-1|TRBV5-5
CASSFGYPISYNEQFF
>TRBJ2-1|TRBV6-1
CASSGPESSVILYNEQFF
>TRBJ2-2|TRBV4-3
CASAVRAGGISGELFF
>TRBJ2-3|TRBV24-1
CATSDRDRGADTQYF
>TRBJ1-1|TRBV5-1
CASSIRQGYTEAFF
>TRBJ1-1|TRBV3-1/TRBV3-2
CASSQSRDTEAFF
>TRBJ2-7|TRBV28
CASSSPTSEQYF
>TRBJ2-1|TRBV6-4
CASSQEGLAGGYNEQFF
>TRBJ1-5|TRBV4-1
CASSQVEGNQPQHF
>TRBJ2-4|TRBV6-6
CASSQIISGKAKLAKNIQYF
>TRBJ2-7|TRBV19
CASSIFPGQGTYEQYF
>TRBJ1-5|TRBV2
CASNGGSYSNQPQHF
>TRBJ2-1|TRBV7-7
CASSFSRLAGKNEQFF
>TRBJ2-3|TRBV7-2
CASSSGLAATDTQYF
>TRBJ1-4|TRBV4-2
CASSQGWGSRGKLFF